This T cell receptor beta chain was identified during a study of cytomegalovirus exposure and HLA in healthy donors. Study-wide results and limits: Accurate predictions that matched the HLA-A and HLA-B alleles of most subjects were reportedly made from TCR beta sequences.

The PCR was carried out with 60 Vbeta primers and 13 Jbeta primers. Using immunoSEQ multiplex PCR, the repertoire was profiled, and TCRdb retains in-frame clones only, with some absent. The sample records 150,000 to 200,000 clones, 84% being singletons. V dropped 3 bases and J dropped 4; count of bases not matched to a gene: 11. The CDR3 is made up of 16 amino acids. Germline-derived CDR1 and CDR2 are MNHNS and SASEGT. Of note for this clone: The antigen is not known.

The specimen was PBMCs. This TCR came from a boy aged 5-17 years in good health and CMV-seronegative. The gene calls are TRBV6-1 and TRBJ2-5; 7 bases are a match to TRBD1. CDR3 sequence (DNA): TGTGCCAGCAGTGACCCTATGACAGGGCTGGTAGAGACCCAGTACTTC. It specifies CASSDPMTGLVETQYF.